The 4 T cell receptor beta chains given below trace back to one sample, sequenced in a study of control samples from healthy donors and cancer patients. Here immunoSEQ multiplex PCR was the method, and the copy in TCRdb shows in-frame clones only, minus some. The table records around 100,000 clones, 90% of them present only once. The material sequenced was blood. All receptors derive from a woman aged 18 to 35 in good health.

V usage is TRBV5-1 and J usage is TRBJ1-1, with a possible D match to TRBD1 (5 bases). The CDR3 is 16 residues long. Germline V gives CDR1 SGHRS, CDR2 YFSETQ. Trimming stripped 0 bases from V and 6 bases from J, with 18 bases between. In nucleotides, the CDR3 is TGCGCCAGCAGCTTGGGAGGGTTCCAGGGAATATCTGAAGCTTTCTTT. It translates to CASSLGGFQGISEAFF.

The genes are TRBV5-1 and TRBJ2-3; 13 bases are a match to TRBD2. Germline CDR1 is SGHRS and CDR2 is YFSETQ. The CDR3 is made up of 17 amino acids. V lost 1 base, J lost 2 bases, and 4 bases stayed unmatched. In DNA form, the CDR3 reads TGCGCCAGCAGCTTGAGGGGACTAGCGGGGTACACAGATACGCAGTATTTT. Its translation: CASSLRGLAGYTDTQYF.

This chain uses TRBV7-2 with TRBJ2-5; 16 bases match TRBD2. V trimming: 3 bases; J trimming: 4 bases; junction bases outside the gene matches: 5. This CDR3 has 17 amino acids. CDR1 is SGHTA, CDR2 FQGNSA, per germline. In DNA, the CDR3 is TGTGCCAGCAGCTTGGGACTAGCGGGGGGGATAGGAGAGACCCAGTACTTC. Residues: CASSLGLAGGIGETQYF.

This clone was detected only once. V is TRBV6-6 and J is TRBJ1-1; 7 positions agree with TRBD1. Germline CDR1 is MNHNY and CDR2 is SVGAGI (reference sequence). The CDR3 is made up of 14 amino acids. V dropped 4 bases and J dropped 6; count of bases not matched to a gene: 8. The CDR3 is CASSSGQDASEAFF. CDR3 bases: TGTGCCAGCAGTTCTGGACAGGATGCATCTGAAGCTTTCTTT.